This TCR beta chain was identified in a study of vaccination effects on CD4 cells after COVID-19. General study findings and limits: A shortage of convalescent patients and an absence of early post-infection timepoints characterized the study. At late timepoints after vaccination, vaccine- and infection-induced clones shrank markedly.

Germline loops: CDR1 LGHNA, CDR2 YSLEER. Deletions cut 4 bases from V and 8 bases from J, with 18 bases between. The CDR3 consists of 15 residues. Using immunoSEQ multiplex PCR, the repertoire was profiled, and TCRdb retains in-frame clones only, with some absent. The data contain roughly 63,000 clones, 80% of them seen just once; the ten biggest clones take up 10% to 15%. A remark on this clone: Its antigen remains unidentified.

Peptide-pool stimulation followed by sequencing identified expanded antigen-specific CD4+ clonotypes in the ViraFEST assay. Subsequent to a culture period of about ten days, CD4+ T cells were isolated. All vaccine recipients tested negative for nucleocapsid antibodies and had never contracted SARS-CoV-2 infection. Sample: CD4+ T cells from PBMCs cultured with SARS-CoV-2 spike peptides, taken before COVID-19 vaccination. The rearrangement links TRBV4-3 to TRBJ2-1; the D is unclear. This TCR was recovered from a human donor who received a COVID-19 vaccine. The CDR3 DNA reads as TGCGCCAGCAGCCCGGACGCGGTAAAAATGCATGAGCAGTTCTTC. It translates to CASSPDAVKMHEQFF.